These 2 T cell receptor beta chains originate from one sample sequenced in a study of STAT5B mutations in CD4+ large granular lymphocyte leukemia. The protocol was immunoSEQ multiplex PCR, while the TCRdb copy is restricted to in-frame clones and leaves out a portion. The table shows 34,000 or so clones, with around four fifths occurring only once. The sample was CD4+ T cells from blood buffy coats. These TCRs come from a human donor in good health.

The chain carries TRBV9 and TRBJ2-1, with 16 bases fitting TRBD2. The CDR3 runs to 15 residues. V dropped 2 bases and J dropped 10; count of bases not matched to a gene: 3. The germline CDR1 and CDR2 sequences are SGDLS and YYNGEE. CDR3 residues: CASSVGTSGRGEQFF. The DNA for the CDR3 is TGTGCCAGCAGCGTTGGGACTAGCGGGAGGGGGGAGCAGTTCTTC.

V gene TRBV27 combines with J gene TRBJ1-5; no clear D. The CDR3 runs 13 residues. Germline V gives CDR1 MNHEY, CDR2 SMNVEV (reference sequence). V was clipped by 2 bases and J by 13 bases, with 15 bases between them. The CDR3 loop is CASSLVFGRAQHF. In DNA form, the CDR3 reads TGTGCCAGCAGTTTAGTATTTGGGCGGGCGCAGCATTTT.